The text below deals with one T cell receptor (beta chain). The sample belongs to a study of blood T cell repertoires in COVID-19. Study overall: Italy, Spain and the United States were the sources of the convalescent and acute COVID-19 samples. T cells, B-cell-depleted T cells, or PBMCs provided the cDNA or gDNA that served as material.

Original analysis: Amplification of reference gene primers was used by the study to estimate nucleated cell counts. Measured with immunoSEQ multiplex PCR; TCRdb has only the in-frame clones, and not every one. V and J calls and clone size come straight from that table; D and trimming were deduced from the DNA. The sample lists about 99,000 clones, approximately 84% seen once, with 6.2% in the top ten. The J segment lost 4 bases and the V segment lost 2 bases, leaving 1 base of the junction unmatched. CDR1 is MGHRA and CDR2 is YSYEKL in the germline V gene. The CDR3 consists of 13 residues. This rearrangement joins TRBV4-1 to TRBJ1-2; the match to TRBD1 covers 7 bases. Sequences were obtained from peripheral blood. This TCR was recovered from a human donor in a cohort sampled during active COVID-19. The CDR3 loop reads CASSQRTGYGYTF. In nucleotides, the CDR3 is TGCGCCAGCAGCCAACGGACAGGCTATGGCTACACCTTC.